What follows is one T cell receptor (beta chain) and its context. TCRdb's table, derived via immunoSEQ multiplex PCR, lists solely in-frame clones and lacks some. The table records roughly 76,000 clones, more than 70% of them present only once. This specimen belongs to a study of T cell responses to AZD1222 COVID-19 vaccine. Turning to the study itself: Analyses pooled second doses at about 4 or about 12 weeks.

This specimen consisted of peripheral blood, obtained on day 0 of AZD1222 vaccination. This TCR was recovered from an adult in good health.

This CDR3 reads CASSIGRGKQFF. The CDR3 region has the DNA TGTGCCAGTAGTATAGGTAGGGGGAAGCAGTTCTTC. J is TRBJ2-1 and V is TRBV19; D might be TRBD1 (6 bases). The CDR3 has 12 amino acids. The ends were cut back, 1 base at V and 11 bases at J, with 9 bases in the middle. Germline CDR1 is LNHDA and CDR2 is SQIVND (reference sequence).